The 32 T cell receptor beta chains presented below share a single source sample, sequenced in a study of blood T cell repertoires in COVID-19. Only in-frame clones appear in the TCRdb table, and some are missing; sequencing was by immunoSEQ multiplex PCR. The sample lists around 130,000 clones, about 86% occurring once. The specimen was PBMCs or T cells enriched from blood (not recorded which). These receptors came from a woman in her 50s who had recovered from COVID-19.

The J gene is TRBJ1-4, the V gene TRBV7-8, with D maybe TRBD1 (6 bases). CDR1 is SGHVS, CDR2 FQNEAQ, per germline. V lost 1 base and J lost 3, with 9 bases in between. CDR3 length: 15 residues. The CDR3 DNA follows: TGTGCCAGCAGCTTAGGGCCAGGGGCTAATGAAAAACTGTTTTTT. It specifies CASSLGPGANEKLFF. Full variable domain (missing parts from reference TRBV7-8 and TRBJ1-4): GAGVSQSPRYKVAKRGQDVALRCDPISGHVSLFWYQQALGQGPEFLTYFQNEAQLDKSGLPSDRFFAERPEGSVSTLKIQRTQQEDSAVYLCASSLGPGANEKLFFGSGTQLSVL.

The gene calls are TRBV2 and TRBJ2-7, with TRBD2 matching over 9 bases. The CDR3 has 15 residues. Trimming took 6 bases from V and 0 from J; bases not matched to a gene: 6. Germline values: CDR1 SNHLY, CDR2 FYNNEI. The CDR3 reads CASSVQRGDSYEQYF. In DNA form, the CDR3 reads TGTGCCAGCAGCGTACAGCGGGGGGACTCCTACGAGCAGTACTTC.

CDR3 residues: CASSMEGGGLPDTQYF. As DNA, the CDR3 is TGTGCCAGTAGTATGGAGGGTGGTGGTCTGCCAGATACGCAGTATTTT. The V call is TRBV19, the J call TRBJ2-3; tentative D call: TRBD2 (6 bases). In germline, CDR1 is LNHDA, CDR2 SQIVND (reference sequence). The CDR3 is 16 amino acids. Trimming took 3 bases from V and 4 from J, leaving 17 bases between them.

The chain has TRBV7-9 and TRBJ1-2; D remains ambiguous. The CDR3 has 14 amino acids. CDR1 is SEHNR, CDR2 FQNEAQ, per germline (reference sequence). The V end lost 5 bases, the J end lost 3 bases, and 13 bases lay between the germline ends. CDR3 region: CASSHLEGYYGYTF. CDR3 DNA: TGTGCCAGCAGCCATCTCGAGGGATACTATGGCTACACCTTC. The full variable domain, rest sourced from reference TRBV7-9 and TRBJ1-2, is DTGVSQNPRHKITKRGQNVTFRCDPISEHNRLYWYRQTLGQGPEFLTYFQNEAQLEKSRLLSDRFSAERPKGSFSTLEIQRTEQGDSAMYLCASSHLEGYYGYTFGSGTRLTVV.

The rearrangement uses TRBV19 and TRBJ1-4; 8 nucleotides match TRBD1. The CDR3 has 14 amino acids. The ends lost 2 bases at V and 8 bases at J; junction bases unmatched: 4. Germline lookup yields CDR1 LNHDA and CDR2 SQIVND (reference sequence). The CDR3 loop is CASSIQGAWEKLFF. In nucleotides, the CDR3 is TGTGCCAGTAGTATACAGGGGGCCTGGGAAAAACTGTTTTTT.

The V call is TRBV4-1, the J call TRBJ1-5; D remains ambiguous. V dropped 0 bases and J dropped 5 bases, with 5 bases sitting between them. Germline CDR1 MGHRA, CDR2 YSYEKL. This CDR3 comprises 13 residues. The CDR3 region is CASSQDQDQPQHF. DNA for the CDR3: TGCGCCAGCAGCCAAGATCAGGATCAGCCCCAGCATTTT.

The gene calls are TRBV6-1 and TRBJ1-6; D is possibly TRBD1 (5 bases). Deletions cut 3 bases from V and 7 bases from J, with 7 bases between. The germline V gene encodes CDR1 MNHNS and CDR2 SASEGT. This CDR3 spans 13 amino acids. The CDR3: CASSEAGNSPLHF. Here the CDR3 DNA reads TGTGCCAGCAGTGAGGCAGGGAATTCACCCCTCCACTTT.

The gene calls are TRBV5-1 and TRBJ1-3; D not certain. This CDR3 is 15 amino acids long. V dropped 1 base and J dropped 3 bases, with 11 bases sitting between them. From germline, CDR1 is SGHRS and CDR2 YFSETQ. DNA of the CDR3: TGCGCCAGCAGCTTGTTTGGGAGACTTGGAAACACCATATATTTT. Residues: CASSLFGRLGNTIYF.

The chain joins TRBV25-1 to TRBJ1-2; TRBD1 is a possible D gene (6 bases). The CDR3 loop spans 14 amino acids. Between the trimmed V and J ends, which lost 1 base and 7 bases, there was a span of 13 bases. Germline V gene sequence: CDR1 MGHDK, CDR2 SYGVNS. As DNA, the CDR3 is TGTGCCAGCAGTGAATTACCAGGGGTTCTTGGCTACACCTTC. This translates into CASSELPGVLGYTF.

The CDR3 loop is CAWSVGGSNYGYTF. For the CDR3, the DNA is TGTGCCTGGAGTGTAGGAGGTTCTAACTATGGCTACACCTTC. This chain connects TRBV30 to TRBJ1-2, with unresolved D. Germline-derived CDR1 and CDR2 are GTSNPN and SVGIG (reference sequence). The V end lost 0 bases, the J end lost 0 bases, and 8 bases lay between the germline ends. This CDR3 contains 14 residues.

This clone was detected a few times. The genes are TRBV13 and TRBJ2-7; TRBD1 aligns across 9 bases. Germline V CDR1 and CDR2: PRHDT, FYEKMQ (reference sequence). V lost 5 bases, J lost 0 bases, and 8 bases stayed unmatched. The CDR3 runs 16 residues. CDR3 coding DNA: TGTGCCAGCAGCGATACCGGGACAGGGTTCTCCTACGAGCAGTACTTC. It is translated as CASSDTGTGFSYEQYF. Drawing the rest from reference TRBV13 and TRBJ2-7, the complete variable domain is AAGVIQSPRHLIKEKRETATLKCYPIPRHDTVYWYQQGPGQDPQFLISFYEKMQSDKGSIPDRFSAQQFSDYHSELNMSSLELGDSALYFCASSDTGTGFSYEQYFGPGTRLTVT.

This clone was counted only a few times. The chain has TRBV3-1 (or the pseudogene TRBV3-2) and TRBJ1-6; D possibly corresponds to TRBD1 (6 bases). CDR1 and CDR2 (germline): LGHDT, YNNKEL (reference sequence). This CDR3 region has 16 residues. Trimming removed 3 bases at V and 2 bases at J, with 11 bases between. The CDR3 DNA sequence: TGTGCCAGCAGCCATGCTGGGGGCACCTATAATTCACCCCTCCACTTT. Translation gives CASSHAGGTYNSPLHF.

V usage is TRBV7-2 and J usage is TRBJ2-7, with 10 bases lining up with TRBD1. CDR1 is SGHTA and CDR2 is FQGNSA in the germline V gene. J was trimmed by 4 bases and V by 5 bases; bases with no gene match: 11. The CDR3 has 16 residues. CDR3 in amino acids: CASSPLTGTGAYEQYF. The CDR3 coding sequence is TGTGCCAGCAGCCCTCTAACCGGGACAGGGGCTTACGAGCAGTACTTC.

The chain combines TRBV5-6 with TRBJ2-7; 7 bases agree with TRBD2. Germline V lookup: CDR1 SGHDT, CDR2 YYEEEE. The CDR3 totals 14 residues. The V gene end was trimmed by 2 bases and the J gene end by 5 bases; junction bases not matched to a gene: 7. This CDR3 is CASSLPSGWDEQYF. The DNA of the CDR3 is TGTGCCAGCAGCTTACCTAGCGGCTGGGACGAGCAGTACTTC.

V and J are TRBV3-1 (or the pseudogene TRBV3-2) and TRBJ2-5; the match to TRBD2 covers 9 bases. Germline V gene data show CDR1 as LGHDT and CDR2 as YNNKEL (reference sequence). V was pared by 6 bases and J by 2 bases, with 10 bases of the junction left unmatched. The CDR3 has 16 residues. The CDR3 DNA follows: TGTGCCAGCAGGAGGGCGGGGGGGCCGGAACAAGAGACCCAGTACTTC. Translation: CASRRAGGPEQETQYF.

The genes are TRBV6-2 or TRBV6-3 and TRBJ1-2; tentatively, D is TRBD1 (5 bases). There are 15 residues in the CDR3. V lost 5 bases and J lost 6, with 19 bases in between. Per germline, CDR1 MNHEY and CDR2 SVGEGT. The CDR3 sequence: CASSPRRALSDGYTF. In DNA, the CDR3 is TGTGCCAGCAGTCCACGCAGGGCGCTTTCTGATGGCTACACCTTC.

The genes are TRBV14 and TRBJ1-2; D ambiguous. V dropped 1 base and J dropped 5 bases, with 11 bases sitting between them. Germline-derived CDR1 and CDR2 are SGHDN and FVKESK. CDR3 size: 14 residues. The CDR3 protein is CASSQASLEYGYTF. As DNA, the CDR3 is TGTGCCAGCAGCCAAGCGAGCCTAGAGTATGGCTACACCTTC.

This rearrangement joins TRBV5-4 to TRBJ2-5, with 7 bases identical to TRBD1. The ends lost 4 bases at V and 7 bases at J; junction bases unmatched: 13. Germline V gene lookup returns CDR1 SGHNT and CDR2 YYREEE (reference sequence). This CDR3 has 15 residues. The CDR3 DNA sequence: TGTGCCAGCAGCCGCCAAAACAGGGGTGGGGGGACCCAGTACTTC. Protein sequence: CASSRQNRGGGTQYF.

The rearrangement uses TRBV6-5 and TRBJ2-1; 11 bases agree with TRBD1. The CDR3 length is 14 residues. In germline, CDR1 is MNHEY, CDR2 SVGAGI. After removal of 6 bases from V and 7 bases from J, the junction contained 5 bases not matched to a gene. The CDR3 reads CASSPGTGGNEQFF. DNA for the CDR3: TGTGCCAGCAGCCCCGGGACAGGGGGGAATGAGCAGTTCTTC.

The CDR3 DNA reads as TGTGCCAGCAGCTCGGCGGGGGGCTACCAAGAGACCCAGTACTTC. Translating it yields CASSSAGGYQETQYF. The chain combines TRBV5-6 with TRBJ2-5, with 8 bases that match TRBD2. Germline CDR1 SGHDT, CDR2 YYEEEE. With V trimmed by 3 bases and J by 0 bases, 4 bases remained unmatched. This CDR3 is built from 15 residues.

This clone was detected only a few times. The genes are TRBV6-2 or TRBV6-3 and TRBJ1-4; 8 bases agree with TRBD1. The CDR3 extends over 15 amino acids. After removal of 2 bases from V and 1 base from J, the junction contained 0 bases not matched to a gene. Germline V gene data show CDR1 as MNHEY and CDR2 as SVGEGT. The CDR3 protein is CASSYGTGTNEKLFF. In DNA, the CDR3 is TGTGCCAGCAGTTACGGGACAGGAACTAATGAAAAACTGTTTTTT.

This clone was observed a few times. This sequence joins TRBV7-9 and TRBJ2-7; D gene ambiguous. This CDR3 contains 16 residues. CDR1 SEHNR and CDR2 FQNEAQ come from the germline V gene (reference sequence). Trimming removed 2 bases at V and 5 bases at J, with 19 bases between. In DNA, the CDR3 is TGTGCCAGCAGCTTAAATCTCGCAGGCCCGATCGACGAGCAGTACTTC. Translation: CASSLNLAGPIDEQYF.

This clone was seen only a few times. The chain uses TRBV29-1 and TRBJ2-7; 11 nucleotides line up with TRBD1. Germline V gives CDR1 SQVTM, CDR2 ANQGSEA. Trimming removed 7 bases from V and 7 bases from J; junction bases left unmatched: 6. The CDR3 sequence is 12 residues long. The chain's CDR3 is CSGGTGGGEQYF. The CDR3 nucleotides read TGCAGCGGTGGGACAGGGGGTGGTGAGCAGTACTTC.

The chain is built from TRBV4-3 and TRBJ1-4, with 9 bases fitting TRBD1. V shed 1 base, J shed 7 bases, and the junction held 7 bases outside the gene matches. Germline CDR1 and CDR2: LGHNA and YSLEER. The CDR3 contains 16 residues. The CDR3 coding sequence is TGCGCCAGCAGCCAAGCCCGGGACAGGGAGGGTGAAAAACTGTTTTTT. This sequence encodes CASSQARDREGEKLFF.

This clone was seen only once. The V call is TRBV11-3, the J call TRBJ2-3, with 10 bases matching TRBD1. Unmatched junction bases numbered 5, after V lost 2 bases and J lost 0 bases. This CDR3 is 17 amino acids long. Looked up from germline, CDR1 is SGHNT and CDR2 is YENEEA. CDR3 loop: CASSLSWDRGSTDTQYF. The CDR3 DNA sequence: TGTGCCAGCAGCTTATCGTGGGACAGGGGAAGCACAGATACGCAGTATTTT.

The V and J genes are TRBV3-1 (or the pseudogene TRBV3-2) and TRBJ1-5; 7 positions match TRBD1. The CDR3 runs 15 residues. The germline gives CDR1 LGHDT, CDR2 YNNKEL (reference sequence). V was clipped by 4 bases and J by 3 bases; unmatched bases: 6. The CDR3 DNA reads as TGTGCCAGCAGCCGCCAGACAGGGAACAATCAGCCCCAGCATTTT. Protein product: CASSRQTGNNQPQHF.

V usage is TRBV5-1 and J usage is TRBJ2-1; 8 bases agree with TRBD2. After removal of 0 bases from V and 8 bases from J, the junction contained 10 bases not matched to a gene. The CDR3 is 16 amino acids. Germline lookup yields CDR1 SGHRS and CDR2 YFSETQ. The CDR3: CASSLASGGGSDEQFF. The CDR3 DNA is TGCGCCAGCAGCTTGGCCAGCGGGGGTGGGTCGGATGAGCAGTTCTTC.

V usage is TRBV5-1 and J usage is TRBJ2-2; D gene uncertain. Germline CDR1 SGHRS, CDR2 YFSETQ. The CDR3 spans 15 residues. The V and J ends lost 1 base and 0 bases respectively, with 7 bases between them. CDR3 sequence (DNA): TGCGCCAGCAGCTTGACAGTGACGAACACCGGGGAGCTGTTTTTT. It codes for CASSLTVTNTGELFF.

This chain joins TRBV30 and TRBJ1-2; D unresolved. V was cut by 5 bases and J by 4 bases, with 20 bases left in between. Germline CDR1 is GTSNPN and CDR2 is SVGIG (reference sequence). This CDR3 is 15 amino acids long. The CDR3 coding sequence is TGTGCCTGGTCGGGGTTGGTGGGCCCTTTCTATGGCTACACCTTC. This translates into CAWSGLVGPFYGYTF. The entire variable domain, with the rest obtained from reference TRBV30 and TRBJ1-2, is as follows: SQTIHQWPATLVQPVGSPLSLECTVEGTSNPNLYWYRQAAGRGLQLLFYSVGIGQISSEVPQNLSASRPQDRQFILSSKKLLLSDSGFYLCAWSGLVGPFYGYTFGSGTRLTVV.

This CDR3 is CASSRGQGGTEAFF. CDR3 in DNA: TGTGCCAGCAGTCGCGGACAGGGTGGGACTGAAGCTTTCTTT. The V gene is TRBV6-4, the J gene TRBJ1-1, with TRBD1 identical over 8 bases. The CDR3 has 14 residues. With 5 bases clipped from V and 5 bases from J, the junction kept 7 bases outside the gene matches. Per germline, CDR1 MRHNA and CDR2 SNTAGT.

The V call is TRBV6-5, the J call TRBJ2-2; 11 nucleotides agree with TRBD1. V shed 6 bases, J shed 7 bases, and the junction held 4 bases outside the gene matches. Germline CDR1 MNHEY, CDR2 SVGAGI. The CDR3 consists of 14 residues. CDR3 nucleotide sequence: TGTGCCAGCAGGGACAGGGGGCCGGGCGGGGAGCTGTTTTTT. Translation: CASRDRGPGGELFF.

Here the CDR3 reads CASSPRQGAPLDYGYTF. In DNA form, the CDR3 reads TGTGCCAGCTCACCACGACAGGGGGCCCCTCTTGACTATGGCTACACCTTC. The V and J genes are TRBV18 and TRBJ1-2; 10 positions agree with TRBD1. V lost 1 base, J lost 3 bases, and 8 bases stayed unmatched. The CDR3 runs to 17 residues. Germline CDR1 is KGHSH and CDR2 is LQKENI.